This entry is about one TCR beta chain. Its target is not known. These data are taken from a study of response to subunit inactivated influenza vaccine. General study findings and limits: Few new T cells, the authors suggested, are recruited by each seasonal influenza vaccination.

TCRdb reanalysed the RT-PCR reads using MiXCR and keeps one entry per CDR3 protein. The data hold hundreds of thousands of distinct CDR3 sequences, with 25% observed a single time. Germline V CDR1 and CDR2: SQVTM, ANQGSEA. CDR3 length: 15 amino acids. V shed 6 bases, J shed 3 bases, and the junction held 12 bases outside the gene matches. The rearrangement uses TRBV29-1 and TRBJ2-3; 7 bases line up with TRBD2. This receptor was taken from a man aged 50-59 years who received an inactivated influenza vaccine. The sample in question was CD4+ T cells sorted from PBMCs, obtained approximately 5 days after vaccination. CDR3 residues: CSVARLALMTDTQYF. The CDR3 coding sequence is TGCAGCGTCGCTAGACTAGCATTAATGACAGATACGCAGTATTTT.